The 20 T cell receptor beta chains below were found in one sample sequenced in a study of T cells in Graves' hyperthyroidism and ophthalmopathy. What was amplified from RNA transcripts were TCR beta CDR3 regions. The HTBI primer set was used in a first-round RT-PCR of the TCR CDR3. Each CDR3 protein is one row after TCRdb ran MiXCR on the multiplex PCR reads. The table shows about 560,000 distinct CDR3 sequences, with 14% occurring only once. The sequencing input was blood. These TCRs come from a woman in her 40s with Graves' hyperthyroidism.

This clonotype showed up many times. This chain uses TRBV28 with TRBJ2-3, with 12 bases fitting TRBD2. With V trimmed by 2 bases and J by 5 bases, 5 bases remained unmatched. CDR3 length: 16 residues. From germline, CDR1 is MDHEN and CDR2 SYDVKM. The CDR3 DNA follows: TGTGCCAGCAGTTTAGGGCTAGCGGGGGGGAAAGATACGCAGTATTTT. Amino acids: CASSLGLAGGKDTQYF.

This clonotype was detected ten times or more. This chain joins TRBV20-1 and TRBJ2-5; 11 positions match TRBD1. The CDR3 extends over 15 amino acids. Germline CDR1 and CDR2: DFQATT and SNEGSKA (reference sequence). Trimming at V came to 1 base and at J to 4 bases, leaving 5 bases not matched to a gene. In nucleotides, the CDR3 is TGCAGTGCTAGAGCGGGGGGACAGGGGGTAGAGACCCAGTACTTC. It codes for CSARAGGQGVETQYF.

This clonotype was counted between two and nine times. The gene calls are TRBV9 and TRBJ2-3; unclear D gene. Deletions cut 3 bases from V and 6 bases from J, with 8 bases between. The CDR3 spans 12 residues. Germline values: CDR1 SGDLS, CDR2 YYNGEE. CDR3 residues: CASSAFADTQYF. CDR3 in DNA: TGTGCCAGCAGCGCCTTCGCGGATACGCAGTATTTT. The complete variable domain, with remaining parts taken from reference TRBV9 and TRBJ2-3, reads DSGVTQTPKHLITATGQRVTLRCSPRSGDLSVYWYQQSLDQGLQFLIQYYNGEERAKGNILERFSAQQFPDLHSELNLSSLELGDSALYFCASSAFADTQYFGPGTRLTVL.

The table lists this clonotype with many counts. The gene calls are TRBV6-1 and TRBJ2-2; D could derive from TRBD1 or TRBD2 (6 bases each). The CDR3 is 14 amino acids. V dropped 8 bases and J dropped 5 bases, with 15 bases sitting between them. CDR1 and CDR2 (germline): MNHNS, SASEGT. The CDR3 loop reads CASLGGGTTGELFF. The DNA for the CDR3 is TGTGCCAGCCTCGGGGGCGGGACGACCGGGGAGCTGTTTTTT.

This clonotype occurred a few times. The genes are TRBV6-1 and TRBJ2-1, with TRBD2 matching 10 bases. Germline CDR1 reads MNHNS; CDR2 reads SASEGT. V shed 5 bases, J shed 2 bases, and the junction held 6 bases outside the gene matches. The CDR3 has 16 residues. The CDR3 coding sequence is TGTGCCAGCAGTATTGGGACTAGCGTACCCTACAATGAGCAGTTCTTC. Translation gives CASSIGTSVPYNEQFF.

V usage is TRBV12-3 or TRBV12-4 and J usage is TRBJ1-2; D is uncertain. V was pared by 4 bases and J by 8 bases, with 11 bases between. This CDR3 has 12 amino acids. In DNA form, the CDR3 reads TGTGCCAGCAGTTCGTGGGTCCTAGGCTACACCTTC. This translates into CASSSWVLGYTF.

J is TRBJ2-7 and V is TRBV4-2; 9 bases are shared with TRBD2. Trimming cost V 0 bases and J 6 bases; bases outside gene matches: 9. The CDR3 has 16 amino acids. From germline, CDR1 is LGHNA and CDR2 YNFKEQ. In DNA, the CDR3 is TGTGCCAGCAGCCAAGATCAGGCGGGAGGGCCTCTCGAGCAGTACTTC. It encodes CASSQDQAGGPLEQYF.

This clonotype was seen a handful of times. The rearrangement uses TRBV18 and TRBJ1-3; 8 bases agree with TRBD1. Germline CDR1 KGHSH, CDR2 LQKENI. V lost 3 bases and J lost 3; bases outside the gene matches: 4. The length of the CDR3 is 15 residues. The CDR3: CASSPGQVDGNTIYF. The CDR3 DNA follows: TGTGCCAGCTCACCGGGACAGGTTGATGGAAACACCATATATTTT.

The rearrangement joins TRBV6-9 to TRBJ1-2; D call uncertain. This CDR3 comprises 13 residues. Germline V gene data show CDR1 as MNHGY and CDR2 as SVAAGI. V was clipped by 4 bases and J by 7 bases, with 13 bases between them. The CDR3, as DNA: TGTGCCAGCAGTTTAGATGGGTCCGCTGGCTACACCTTC. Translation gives CASSLDGSAGYTF.

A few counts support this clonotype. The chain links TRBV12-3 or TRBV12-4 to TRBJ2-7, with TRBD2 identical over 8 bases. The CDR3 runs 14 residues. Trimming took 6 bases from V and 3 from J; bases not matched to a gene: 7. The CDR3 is CASRHSGEDYEQYF. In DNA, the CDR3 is TGTGCCAGCAGGCATAGCGGGGAAGACTACGAGCAGTACTTC.

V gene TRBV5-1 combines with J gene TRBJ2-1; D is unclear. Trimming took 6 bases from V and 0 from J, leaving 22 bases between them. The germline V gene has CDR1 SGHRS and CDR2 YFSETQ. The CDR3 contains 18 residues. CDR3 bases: TGCGCCAGCACCCGACGGGCGGCGGAATTGAGCTCCTACAATGAGCAGTTCTTC. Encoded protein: CASTRRAAELSSYNEQFF. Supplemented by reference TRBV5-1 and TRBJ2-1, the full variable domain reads KAGVTQTPRYLIKTRGQQVTLSCSPISGHRSVSWYQQTPGQGLQFLFEYFSETQRNKGNFPGRFSGRQFSNSRSEMNVSTLELGDSALYLCASTRRAAELSSYNEQFFGPGTRLTVL.

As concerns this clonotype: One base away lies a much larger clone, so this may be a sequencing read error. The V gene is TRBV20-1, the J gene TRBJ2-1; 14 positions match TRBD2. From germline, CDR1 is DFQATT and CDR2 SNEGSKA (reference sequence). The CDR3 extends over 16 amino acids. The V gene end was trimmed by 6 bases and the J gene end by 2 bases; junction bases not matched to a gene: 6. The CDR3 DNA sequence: TGCAGTGCCAGGACTAGCGGGAGGAACCCCTACAATGAGCAGTTCTTC. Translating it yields CSARTSGRNPYNEQFF.

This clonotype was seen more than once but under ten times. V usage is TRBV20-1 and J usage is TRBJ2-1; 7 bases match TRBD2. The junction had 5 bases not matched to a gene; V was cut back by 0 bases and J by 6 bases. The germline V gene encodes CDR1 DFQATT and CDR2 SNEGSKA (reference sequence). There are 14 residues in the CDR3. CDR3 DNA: TGCAGTGCTAGAGACCGGGGGAGGGTCAATGAGCAGTTCTTC. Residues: CSARDRGRVNEQFF.

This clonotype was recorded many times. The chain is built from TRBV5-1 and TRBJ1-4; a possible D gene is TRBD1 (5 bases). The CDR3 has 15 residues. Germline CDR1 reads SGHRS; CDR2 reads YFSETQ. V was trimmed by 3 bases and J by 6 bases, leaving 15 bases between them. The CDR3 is CASSWRRGIDEKLFF. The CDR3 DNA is TGCGCCAGCAGCTGGAGGAGGGGCATCGATGAAAAACTGTTTTTT.

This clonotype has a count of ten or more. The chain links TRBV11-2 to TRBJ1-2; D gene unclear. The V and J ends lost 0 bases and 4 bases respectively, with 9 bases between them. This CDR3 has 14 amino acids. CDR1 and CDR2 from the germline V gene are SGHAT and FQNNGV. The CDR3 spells CASSLELKGYGYTF. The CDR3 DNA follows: TGTGCCAGCAGCTTAGAGTTAAAGGGCTATGGCTACACCTTC.

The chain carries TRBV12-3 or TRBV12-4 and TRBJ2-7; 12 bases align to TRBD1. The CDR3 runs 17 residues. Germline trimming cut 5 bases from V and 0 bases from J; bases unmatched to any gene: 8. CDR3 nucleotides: TGTGCCAGCAGTCCGGGACAGGGGGCACTGGGCTCCTACGAGCAGTACTTC. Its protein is CASSPGQGALGSYEQYF.

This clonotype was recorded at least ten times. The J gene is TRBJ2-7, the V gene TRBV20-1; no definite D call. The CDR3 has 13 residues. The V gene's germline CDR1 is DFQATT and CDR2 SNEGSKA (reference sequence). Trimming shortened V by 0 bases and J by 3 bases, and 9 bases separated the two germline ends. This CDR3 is CSAREGTSYEQYF. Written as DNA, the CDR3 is TGCAGTGCTAGAGAGGGTACGAGCTACGAGCAGTACTTC.

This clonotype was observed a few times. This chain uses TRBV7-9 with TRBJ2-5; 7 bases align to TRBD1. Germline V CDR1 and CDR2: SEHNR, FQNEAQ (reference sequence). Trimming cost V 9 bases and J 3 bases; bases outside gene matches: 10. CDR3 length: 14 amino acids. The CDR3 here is CASVTPGGEETQYF. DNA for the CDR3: TGTGCCAGTGTGACCCCAGGGGGAGAAGAGACCCAGTACTTC.

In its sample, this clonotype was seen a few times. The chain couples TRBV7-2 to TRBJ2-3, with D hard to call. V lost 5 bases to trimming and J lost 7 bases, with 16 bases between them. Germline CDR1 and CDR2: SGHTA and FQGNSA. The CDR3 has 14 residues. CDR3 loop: CASSPIQARYTQYF. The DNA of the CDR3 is TGTGCCAGCAGCCCCATCCAGGCCCGGTATACGCAGTATTTT.

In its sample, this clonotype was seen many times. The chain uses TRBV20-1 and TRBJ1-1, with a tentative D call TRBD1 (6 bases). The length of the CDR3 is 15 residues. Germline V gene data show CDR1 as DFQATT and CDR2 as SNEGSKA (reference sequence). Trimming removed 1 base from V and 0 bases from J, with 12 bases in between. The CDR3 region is CSARVGTHMNTEAFF. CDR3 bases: TGCAGTGCTAGAGTCGGGACACACATGAACACTGAAGCTTTCTTT.